One T cell receptor (beta chain) is described in this entry. These data belong to a study of radiotherapy plus CTLA-4 blockade in lung cancer. This table comes from immunoSEQ multiplex PCR, and its TCRdb copy is limited to in-frame clones, with some not included. Here the sample spans about 73,000 clones, roughly 87% being singletons. The V gene's germline CDR1 is SGHDT and CDR2 YYEEEE. V lost 1 base and J lost 5, with 12 bases in between. This CDR3 region has 14 residues. The source was peripheral blood, collected from a patient treated with radiotherapy plus ipilimumab. J is TRBJ2-5 and V is TRBV5-6; D might be TRBD1 or TRBD2, each matching 5 bases. This receptor was identified in a human donor with non-small cell lung cancer that progressed on radiotherapy plus ipilimumab. The CDR3 DNA sequence: TGTGCCAGCAGCTTGAGGGGACCGGGGGAGACCCAGTACTTC. Amino acid sequence: CASSLRGPGETQYF.